This T cell receptor (beta chain) was obtained from a study of CD8+CD57+ T cells in acquired aplastic anemia. For the study at large: Isolated CD4+ and CD8+ cells, once sorted, yielded DNA averaging around 3 ug.

The template for TCR beta VDJ and CDR3 sequence profiling was genomic DNA. TCRdb reanalysed the reads using MiXCR and keeps one entry per CDR3 protein. The sample includes some 160,000 distinct CDR3 sequences, 45% to 55% of them seen just once. Patients selected for sequencing had displayed CD8+CD57+ cell expansion by flow cytometry. The patients all had a severe acquired aplastic anemia diagnosis. Study-wide results and limits: Researchers report that twenty-nine CD8+ CDR3 sequences appeared in both patients and controls.

With regard to this clonotype: Its antigen is currently unknown.

The clonotype comes from a human donor with aplastic anemia. Sequences were obtained from sorted CD4+, CD8+, or CD8+CD57+ T cells (not recorded which) from PBMCs.

The CDR3 DNA reads TGTGCCAGCAGTGTCCAACTTGAGGGAGAGCAGTACTTC. It yields the protein CASSVQLEGEQYF. The chain couples TRBV2 to TRBJ2-7; D might be TRBD2 (5 bases). This CDR3 has 13 residues. The ends were cut back, 4 bases at V and 7 bases at J, with 14 bases in the middle. The germline V gene encodes CDR1 SNHLY and CDR2 FYNNEI.